These T cell receptor beta chains were read from a single sample in a study of CXCR3 chemokines and chemotherapy response in bladder cancer. TCRdb reanalysed the PCR reads using MiXCR and keeps one entry per CDR3 protein. The sample contains roughly 2,000 distinct CDR3 sequences, 7.4% of which appear only once. The material was obtained from a patient whose treatment included neoadjuvant chemotherapy. Every receptor here comes from a human donor with bladder cancer that responded to neoadjuvant chemotherapy. The CDR3 runs from the conserved cysteine through the conserved F or W. Each record gives: clone size, D gene, J gene, V gene, CDR3 DNA, CDR3 protein. The D gene is left open where the match is weak. Where a row states a size, it is once, few, many or the class of an expanded clone; other rows omit it.

size: .
D: .
J: TRBJ1-5
V: TRBV19
DNA: TGTGCCAGTAGCCTCTGGGAAGGTCAGCCCCAGCATTTT
CDR3: CASSLWEGQPQHF

size: medium-sized
D: TRBD1
J: TRBJ1-4
V: TRBV24-1
DNA: TGTGCCACCAGTTCGACAGGGATCGATGAAAAACTGTTTTTT
CDR3: CATSSTGIDEKLFF

size: many
D: TRBD1
J: TRBJ2-3
V: TRBV6-2/TRBV6-3
DNA: TGTGCCAGCAGTTACTTCGTGGACAGGGTTACAGATACGCAGTATTTT
CDR3: CASSYFVDRVTDTQYF

size: large
D: .
J: TRBJ2-7
V: TRBV5-6
DNA: TGTGCCAGCAGCGAAGACATTTCCTACGAGCAGTACTTC
CDR3: CASSEDISYEQYF

size: .
D: .
J: TRBJ2-1
V: TRBV18
DNA: TGTGCCAGCTCACCAGGGCTAGCGATGGGCAATGAGCAGTTCTTC
CDR3: CASSPGLAMGNEQFF

size: large
D: TRBD1
J: TRBJ1-1
V: TRBV12-3/TRBV12-4
DNA: TGTGCCAGCAGACCCGGGACAGGGGATAGCACTGAAGCTTTCTTT
CDR3: CASRPGTGDSTEAFF

size: many
D: .
J: TRBJ2-4
V: TRBV12-3/TRBV12-4
DNA: TGTGCCAGCAGTTTAAGCCTAAACATTCAGTACTTC
CDR3: CASSLSLNIQYF

size: many
D: TRBD2
J: TRBJ2-1
V: TRBV5-4
DNA: TGTGCCAGCAGCCCTTCCGGACTAGCGGATGAGCAGTTCTTC
CDR3: CASSPSGLADEQFF

size: few
D: TRBD1
J: TRBJ2-1
V: TRBV4-1
DNA: TGCGCCAGCAGCTGGGGGCAGGGGGCAAACAATGAGCAGTTCTTC
CDR3: CASSWGQGANNEQFF

size: many
D: TRBD1
J: TRBJ2-1
V: TRBV12-3/TRBV12-4
DNA: TGTGCCAGCAGTTCCGGCCGGGACAGGGTTTACAATGAGCAGTTCTTC
CDR3: CASSSGRDRVYNEQFF

size: .
D: .
J: TRBJ2-2
V: TRBV18
DNA: TGTGCCAGCTCGGGGCCCGGGGAGCTGTTTTTT
CDR3: CASSGPGELFF

size: many
D: .
J: TRBJ1-1
V: TRBV27
DNA: TGTGCCAGCAGTTCCTACACTGAAGCTTTCTTT
CDR3: CASSSYTEAFF

size: .
D: TRBD2
J: TRBJ2-3
V: TRBV7-9
DNA: TGTGCCAGCAGGCCCCCGGGACTAGCGGATACGCAGTATTTT
CDR3: CASRPPGLADTQYF

size: many
D: .
J: TRBJ1-1
V: TRBV7-2
DNA: TGTGCCAGCAGCCCGCAAAGCCCGAACACTGAAGCTTTCTTT
CDR3: CASSPQSPNTEAFF

size: many
D: TRBD1
J: TRBJ2-5
V: TRBV27
DNA: TGTGCCAGCAGTTTGGTTGGGACAGGAAGAGGATGGGAGACCCAGTACTTC
CDR3: CASSLVGTGRGWETQYF

size: large
D: .
J: TRBJ1-6
V: TRBV19
DNA: TGTGCCAGTAGTATAGGAACTTTCGGAAATTCACCCCTCCACTTT
CDR3: CASSIGTFGNSPLHF

size: medium-sized
D: TRBD1
J: TRBJ1-2
V: TRBV19
DNA: TGTGCCAGTAGTATTTACAGGGGGCGCACCTATGGCTACACCTTC
CDR3: CASSIYRGRTYGYTF

size: medium-sized
D: TRBD1
J: TRBJ2-7
V: TRBV27
DNA: TGTGCCAGCAGCAGGACAGGCTTATCCTACGAGCAGTACTTC
CDR3: CASSRTGLSYEQYF

size: many
D: .
J: TRBJ2-2
V: TRBV30
DNA: TGTGCCTGGAGTCTTATCGGGACATACCTTACTACGAACACCGGGGAGCTGTTTTTT
CDR3: CAWSLIGTYLTTNTGELFF

size: large
D: TRBD1
J: TRBJ1-2
V: TRBV29-1
DNA: TGCAGCGTGAACACCGGGACAGGGGGCATGGGCTACACCTTC
CDR3: CSVNTGTGGMGYTF

size: .
D: TRBD2
J: TRBJ2-5
V: TRBV29-1
DNA: TGCAGCGTTGGGAGTAGCGGGGGGTTCGGAGAGACCCAGTACTTC
CDR3: CSVGSSGGFGETQYF

size: .
D: TRBD1
J: TRBJ2-3
V: TRBV28
DNA: TGTGCCAGCAGTTTAGGAGGGGACAGGGCAGATACGCAGTATTTT
CDR3: CASSLGGDRADTQYF